These 21 T cell receptor beta chains came from one sample sequenced in a study of regulatory T cells in long-lasting Graves disease. Time point specified: newly diagnosed GD, antithyroid drugs for less than 3 months. Construction of the TCR library relied on RNA isolated from PBMCs. To make TCR beta libraries, researchers used iRepertoire HTBI primers and Arm-PCR of CDR3 regions. MiXCR was run by TCRdb on the multiplex PCR reads, yielding one entry per CDR3 protein. The sample lists approximately 350,000 distinct CDR3 sequences; approximately 15% were seen once. These sequences were also reported in another study, on T cells in Graves' hyperthyroidism and ophthalmopathy.

This specimen consisted of peripheral blood mononuclear cells (PBMCs), obtained at new diagnosis, from a patient treated with antithyroid drugs. Source of these receptors: a man aged 40-55 years with Graves disease.

This clonotype was detected ten times or more. The chain combines TRBV14 with TRBJ2-7; a weak D match, TRBD1 (5 bases). The CDR3 is 14 residues long. V was clipped by 0 bases and J by 2 bases, with 8 bases between them. Germline V lookup: CDR1 SGHDN, CDR2 FVKESK. CDR3 amino acids: CASSQDKGPYEQYF. The CDR3, as DNA: TGTGCCAGCAGCCAAGACAAGGGGCCCTACGAGCAGTACTTC.

This clonotype was seen repeatedly, ten times or more. The genes are TRBV5-6 and TRBJ1-2; 12 bases match TRBD1. CDR1 is SGHDT, CDR2 YYEEEE, per germline. V shed 1 base and J 4 bases; nucleotides not matched to a gene: 5. The CDR3 runs 16 residues. In DNA form, the CDR3 reads TGTGCCAGCAGCTTGTCGGGACAGGGGGCTCGCTATGGCTACACCTTC. Encoded protein: CASSLSGQGARYGYTF.

Ten or more counts support this clonotype. This chain uses TRBV7-8 with TRBJ2-5; D is undetermined. The end of the DNA fits TRBJ2-7 better, so the J call may be wrong. The CDR3 is 13 residues long. Germline V CDR1 and CDR2: SGHVS, FQNEAQ. The DNA for the CDR3 is TGTGCCAGCAGCTCCATAGCTTCCTACGAGCAGTACTTC. Amino acid sequence: CASSSIASYEQYF.

To note about this clonotype: An end of the junction does not agree with germline; a read error may underlie this. This sequence joins TRBV7-2 and TRBJ1-1, with 9 bases fitting TRBD1. The germline V gene encodes CDR1 SGHTA and CDR2 FQGNSA. CDR3 length: 12 residues. CDR3 nucleotides: TGTGCCAGCAGCTTAGATGGGACAGGGCACGTCTTT. Its translation: CASSLDGTGHVF. The full variable domain, completed using reference TRBV7-2 and TRBJ1-1, is GAGVSQSPSNKVTEKGKDVELRCDPISGHTALYWYRQSLGQGLEFLIYFQGNSAPDKSGLPSDRFSAERTGGSVSTLTIQRTQQEDSAVYLCASSLDGTGHVFGQGTRLTVV.

This clonotype occurred many times. V is TRBV18 and J is TRBJ2-1; TRBD1 is a possible D gene (5 bases). CDR3 size: 13 residues. Germline V gene sequence: CDR1 KGHSH, CDR2 LQKENI. V was pared by 3 bases and J by 7 bases, with 10 bases between. The CDR3 DNA reads as TGTGCCAGCTCACCGGACATCTCAAATGAGCAGTTCTTC. This sequence encodes CASSPDISNEQFF.

In its sample, this clonotype was seen many times. The chain has TRBV7-9 and TRBJ2-7, with no clear D. V was cut by 4 bases and J by 9 bases, with 10 bases left in between. Per germline, CDR1 SEHNR and CDR2 FQNEAQ (reference sequence). This CDR3 is 11 amino acids long. The CDR3 protein is CASSSPLAQYF. For the CDR3, the DNA is TGTGCCAGCAGCTCGCCCTTAGCGCAGTACTTC.

In this sample, this clonotype turned up many times. This chain joins TRBV12-3 or TRBV12-4 and TRBJ2-3; possible D gene TRBD1, 6 bases. V gave up 6 bases and J gave up 1 base, with 20 bases separating them. This CDR3 has 17 amino acids. The CDR3 bases are TGTGCCAGCAGCCCAGGGTGGGGGCATGGGGGCACAGATACGCAGTATTTT. It codes for CASSPGWGHGGTDTQYF.

This clonotype was seen ten or more times. The genes are TRBV7-2 and TRBJ2-3; 7 nucleotides align to TRBD1. V shed 3 bases and J 2 bases; nucleotides not matched to a gene: 11. Germline loops: CDR1 SGHTA, CDR2 FQGNSA. This CDR3 spans 17 amino acids. CDR3 DNA sequence: TGTGCCAGCAGCTTGAGGATTCGACAGGGAGTCACAGATACGCAGTATTTT. Amino acids: CASSLRIRQGVTDTQYF.

Many counts were recorded for this clonotype. The chain is built from TRBV6-2 or TRBV6-3 and TRBJ2-1; TRBD2 agrees at 13 bases. The CDR3 runs to 18 residues. J gave up 3 bases and V 0 bases, and 5 bases lay outside the gene matches. The germline V gene encodes CDR1 MNHEY and CDR2 SVGEGT. For the CDR3, the DNA is TGTGCCAGCAGTTACTCGGGACTAGCGGGGCTCTTCTACAATGAGCAGTTCTTC. Translating it yields CASSYSGLAGLFYNEQFF.

This clonotype was detected ten times or more. The chain links TRBV24-1 to TRBJ2-1, with 7 bases identical to TRBD1. With V trimmed by 4 bases and J by 3 bases, 8 bases remained unmatched. The germline gives CDR1 KGHDR, CDR2 SFDVKD. The CDR3 covers 16 residues. The CDR3 sequence: CATSDPGDRLYNEQFF. The DNA of the CDR3 is TGTGCCACCAGTGACCCTGGGGACAGACTCTACAATGAGCAGTTCTTC.

This clonotype was counted ten times or more. The gene calls are TRBV20-1 and TRBJ2-1, with D perhaps given as TRBD1 or TRBD2 (6 bases each). The germline V gene encodes CDR1 DFQATT and CDR2 SNEGSKA (reference sequence). The CDR3 sequence is 14 residues long. The V end was cut by 6 bases, the J end by 3 bases, with 15 bases between. The CDR3 DNA follows: TGCAGTGCCGGGACATTCGGGAGCTACAATGAGCAGTTCTTC. This translates into CSAGTFGSYNEQFF.

In this sample, this clonotype turned up many times. The genes are TRBV6-5 and TRBJ2-5; the D is unclear. V was shortened by 0 bases and J by 2 bases, with 16 bases between the two germline ends. The CDR3 length is 17 residues. The germline CDR1 and CDR2 sequences are MNHEY and SVGAGI. CDR3 amino acids: CASSYSRIRLEQETQYF. CDR3 DNA sequence: TGTGCCAGCAGTTACTCGAGGATCCGGCTAGAACAAGAGACCCAGTACTTC.

This clonotype was recorded a few times. The V gene is TRBV19, the J gene TRBJ1-5; the D is unclear. Germline V gene lookup returns CDR1 LNHDA and CDR2 SQIVND (reference sequence). V lost 5 bases to trimming and J lost 2 bases, with 13 bases between them. CDR3 length: 15 residues. Here the CDR3 reads CASSSKGGGNQPQHF. Written as DNA, the CDR3 is TGTGCCAGTAGTTCAAAGGGTGGAGGCAATCAGCCCCAGCATTTT.

This chain uses TRBV7-9 with TRBJ1-2; TRBD1 agrees at 7 bases. Germline assignment: CDR1 SEHNR and CDR2 FQNEAQ (reference sequence). V lost 8 bases, J lost 0 bases, and 6 bases stayed unmatched. The CDR3 contains 14 residues. The CDR3 spells CASAGTVTNYGYTF. The CDR3 bases are TGTGCCAGCGCCGGGACAGTTACTAACTATGGCTACACCTTC.

This clonotype occurred many times. V and J are TRBV7-2 and TRBJ2-5; tentative D call: TRBD2 (6 bases). V shed 1 base and J shed 4 bases, with 10 bases lying between them. The germline V gene encodes CDR1 SGHTA and CDR2 FQGNSA. This CDR3 comprises 14 residues. CDR3: CASSLGVGGETQYF. The CDR3 nucleotides are TGTGCCAGCAGCTTAGGGGTCGGGGGAGAGACCCAGTACTTC.

V and J are TRBV28 and TRBJ2-5; TRBD1 aligns across 8 bases. CDR1 and CDR2 from the germline V gene are MDHEN and SYDVKM. J gave up 7 bases and V 3 bases, and 7 bases lay outside the gene matches. This CDR3 region has 14 residues. CDR3 DNA: TGTGCCAGCAGTTTGGGACAGGTTGTAACGACCCAGTACTTC. Translating gives CASSLGQVVTTQYF.

This clonotype was detected many times. The V call is TRBV20-1, the J call TRBJ2-5, with D possibly matching TRBD1 (5 bases). V dropped 5 bases and J dropped 4 bases, with 23 bases sitting between them. This CDR3 is built from 16 residues. Germline-derived CDR1 and CDR2 are DFQATT and SNEGSKA (reference sequence). CDR3 amino acids: CSAGRVRQTPPETQYF. The CDR3 DNA reads TGCAGTGCTGGAAGGGTTCGACAGACTCCCCCAGAGACCCAGTACTTC.

This clonotype was detected ten times or more. The gene calls are TRBV5-1 and TRBJ2-5; 8 bases agree with TRBD2. Germline V gene lookup returns CDR1 SGHRS and CDR2 YFSETQ. J was trimmed by 3 bases and V by 2 bases; bases with no gene match: 6. The CDR3 is made up of 15 amino acids. The CDR3 DNA sequence: TGCGCCAGCAGCTTTTTTGCGGGGGGAGAAGAGACCCAGTACTTC. Amino acids: CASSFFAGGEETQYF.

This clonotype was detected ten times or more. The CDR3 here is CSARDRGEEQYF. CDR3 bases: TGCAGTGCTAGAGATCGGGGGGAGGAGCAGTACTTC. This chain joins TRBV20-1 and TRBJ2-7; 7 bases map to TRBD2. From germline, CDR1 is DFQATT and CDR2 SNEGSKA (reference sequence). Trimming at V came to 0 bases and at J to 7 bases, leaving 3 bases not matched to a gene. The CDR3 loop spans 12 amino acids.

Details on this clonotype: This may come from a read error, since a much larger clone is one base off. The V call is TRBV7-2, the J call TRBJ2-5; D ambiguous. This CDR3 spans 12 amino acids. The V gene lost 5 bases and the J gene lost 13 bases, with 17 bases spanning the gap. CDR1 is SGHTA, CDR2 FQGNSA, per germline. CDR3 DNA: TGTGCCAGCAGCCCAGGAGACTTAGATCCGTACTTC. Protein: CASSPGDLDPYF.

The chain employs TRBV6-2 or TRBV6-3 and TRBJ1-5, with D hard to call. V lost 4 bases and J 3 bases, leaving 19 bases between the germline ends. CDR3 size: 17 residues. Germline V CDR1 and CDR2: MNHEY, SVGEGT. DNA of the CDR3: TGTGCCAGCAGTTGGTCTGTTCGGGAGACGGTCAATCAGCCCCAGCATTTT. Translation gives CASSWSVRETVNQPQHF.